This T cell receptor beta chain appears in the sequencing data of a study of shared clonotypes between healthy human individuals. In the case of this clone: Its target is not known.

Naive CD8 cells, CD45RO-negative and positively selected for CCR7, excluded terminally differentiated effector memory CD45RA+ cells. The CDR3 spans 12 residues. Germline V gene sequence: CDR1 GTSNPN, CDR2 SVGIG (reference sequence). V trimming: 2 bases; J trimming: 13 bases; junction bases outside the gene matches: 7. Using immunoSEQ multiplex PCR, the repertoire was profiled, and TCRdb retains in-frame clones only, with some absent. The table records some 2 million clones, roughly 95% of them present only once. General study results and limits: Clonotypes that were shared across a handful of donors made up around 5.5% of naive CD4 clonotypes. Some clonotypes were shared by all four sorted-subset donors, while others were not shared. The non-shared ones had lower generation probabilities than the shared ones.

This TCR derives from a man between 18 and 29 years old in good health. This rearrangement joins TRBV30 to TRBJ2-7; 11 bases align to TRBD2. Sequenced input: naive CD8+ T cells sorted from blood. The CDR3 spells CAWSTGTSGDYF. The CDR3 region has the DNA TGTGCCTGGAGTACCGGGACTAGCGGAGATTACTTC.